This T cell receptor beta chain was obtained from a study of T cell repertoires in cytomegalovirus infection. This clonotype came up many times. TCRdb re-called the reads through MiXCR, storing one row per CDR3 protein. The repertoire holds about 130,000 distinct CDR3 sequences, with roughly 9% as singletons. V was trimmed by 0 bases and J by 4 bases, leaving 9 bases between them. The V gene's germline CDR1 is DFQATT and CDR2 SNEGSKA (reference sequence). The CDR3 runs to 13 residues. The sequence was obtained from a human donor in good health (CMV status not recorded). Some clones in this sample may be carry-over from other donors' samples. The chain carries TRBV20-1 and TRBJ1-2; D is unresolved. Sequenced: PBMCs. CDR3 in DNA: TGCAGTGCTAGAGATGGGAGGACCTATGGCTACACCTTC. Protein: CSARDGRTYGYTF.